These 9 T cell receptor beta chains originate from one sample sequenced in a study of T cells in Graves' hyperthyroidism and ophthalmopathy. TCR beta CDR3 regions were amplified from RNA transcripts. Primed by the HTBI set, a first-round RT-PCR was run on the TCR CDR3. One entry per CDR3 protein, called by TCRdb with MiXCR from the multiplex PCR reads. The table shows approximately 260,000 distinct CDR3 sequences, with roughly 15% occurring only once. The material sequenced was blood. The receptor set was obtained from a woman aged 50 to 60 with Graves' hyperthyroidism that later progressed to Graves' ophthalmopathy.

This clonotype has at least ten counts. The chain's CDR3 is CASSARGEQETQYF. In DNA, the CDR3 is TGTGCCAGCTCCGCCCGGGGGGAACAAGAGACCCAGTACTTC. V is TRBV27 and J is TRBJ2-5; 7 positions match TRBD2. Losses at the gene ends were 8 bases for V and 2 bases for J; bases not matched to a gene: 8. CDR1 and CDR2 from the germline V gene are MNHEY and SMNVEV (reference sequence). The CDR3 runs to 14 residues.

This clonotype was observed a handful of times. This chain links TRBV5-4 with TRBJ1-2; TRBD1 matches at 8 bases. V dropped 4 bases and J dropped 6; count of bases not matched to a gene: 8. The CDR3 loop spans 14 amino acids. Germline V gene sequence: CDR1 SGHNT, CDR2 YYREEE (reference sequence). The CDR3 DNA is TGTGCCAGCAGCAACCCAGACAGGGGAGATGGCTACACCTTC. It is translated as CASSNPDRGDGYTF.

This clonotype came up a few times. The rearrangement links TRBV19 to TRBJ1-5; D is perhaps TRBD1 (5 bases). Germline CDR1 LNHDA, CDR2 SQIVND (reference sequence). This CDR3 is 13 amino acids long. V lost 6 bases and J lost 3, with 9 bases in between. The CDR3 loop is CASSYGTNQPQHF. CDR3 bases: TGTGCCAGTAGCTATGGGACCAATCAGCCCCAGCATTTT.

This clonotype was found many times. The chain has TRBV11-3 and TRBJ1-1; 7 bases match TRBD1. The CDR3 contains 14 residues. Losses at the gene ends were 3 bases for V and 6 bases for J; bases not matched to a gene: 7. Germline V gives CDR1 SGHNT, CDR2 YENEEA. CDR3 coding DNA: TGTGCCAGCAGCTTTCGACAGGGCGGTCCTGAAGCTTTCTTT. It translates to CASSFRQGGPEAFF.

This clonotype was found many times. The chain uses TRBV6-1 and TRBJ1-5; D is possibly TRBD1 (5 bases). The ends were cut back, 1 base at V and 7 bases at J, with 17 bases in the middle. Germline V gene data show CDR1 as MNHNS and CDR2 as SASEGT. This CDR3 region has 16 residues. The CDR3 sequence is CASSEGVRGAHQPQHF. CDR3 nucleotides: TGTGCCAGCAGTGAAGGAGTGAGAGGGGCCCACCAGCCCCAGCATTTT.

The table lists this clonotype with many counts. The chain combines TRBV12-3 or TRBV12-4 with TRBJ1-1; 11 bases agree with TRBD1. V was pared by 6 bases and J by 8 bases, with 17 bases of the junction left unmatched. The CDR3 has 17 residues. CDR3 DNA sequence: TGTGCCAGCAGCGTGAATGCTGGAGGACAGGGGGCAGGAGAAGCTTTCTTT. Protein sequence: CASSVNAGGQGAGEAFF.

The chain recombines TRBV28 with TRBJ1-2; D remains unclear. In germline, CDR1 is MDHEN, CDR2 SYDVKM. CDR3 length: 15 residues. This CDR3 reads CATASSPRAHCGYTF. The CDR3 nucleotides are TGTGCTACAGCTTCGTCCCCGAGAGCCCATTGTGGCTACACCTTC.

This clonotype was seen repeatedly, ten times or more. The rearrangement joins TRBV5-1 to TRBJ2-7; maybe TRBD2 (6 bases). Germline CDR1 SGHRS, CDR2 YFSETQ. The length of the CDR3 is 14 residues. V was clipped by 4 bases and J by 5 bases, with 16 bases between them. This CDR3 is CASSLTSSLNEQYF. The DNA for the CDR3 is TGCGCCAGCAGCCTGACTAGTTCCCTCAACGAGCAGTACTTC.

This clonotype was seen more than once but under ten times. The chain has TRBV19 and TRBJ2-2; tentative D call: TRBD1 (6 bases). The ends were cut back, 1 base at V and 4 bases at J, with 10 bases in the middle. The CDR3 contains 15 residues. Germline lookup yields CDR1 LNHDA and CDR2 SQIVND (reference sequence). As DNA, the CDR3 is TGTGCCAGTAGTATAGTCTCAGGGGTCACCGGGGAGCTGTTTTTT. This sequence encodes CASSIVSGVTGELFF. The whole variable domain, remainder taken from reference TRBV19 and TRBJ2-2, is DGGITQSPKYLFRKEGQNVTLSCEQNLNHDAMYWYRQDPGQGLRLIYYSQIVNDFQKGDIAEGYSVSREKKESFPLTVTSAQKNPTAFYLCASSIVSGVTGELFFGEGSRLTVL.